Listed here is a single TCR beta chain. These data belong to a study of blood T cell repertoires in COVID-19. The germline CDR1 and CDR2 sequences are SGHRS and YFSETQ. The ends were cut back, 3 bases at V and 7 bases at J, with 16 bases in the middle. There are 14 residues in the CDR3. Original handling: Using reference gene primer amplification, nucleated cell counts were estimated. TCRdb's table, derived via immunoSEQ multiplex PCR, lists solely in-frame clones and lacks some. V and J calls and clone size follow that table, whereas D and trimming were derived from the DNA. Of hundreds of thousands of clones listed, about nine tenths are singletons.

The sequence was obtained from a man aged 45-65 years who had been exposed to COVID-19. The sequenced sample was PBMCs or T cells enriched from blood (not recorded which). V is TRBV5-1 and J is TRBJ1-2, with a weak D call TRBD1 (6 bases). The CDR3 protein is CASSYGTNVFGYTF. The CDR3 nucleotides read TGCGCCAGCAGCTATGGGACAAACGTCTTTGGCTACACCTTC. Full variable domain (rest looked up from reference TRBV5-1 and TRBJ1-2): KAGVTQTPRYLIKTRGQQVTLSCSPISGHRSVSWYQQTPGQGLQFLFEYFSETQRNKGNFPGRFSGRQFSNSRSEMNVSTLELGDSALYLCASSYGTNVFGYTFGSGTRLTVV.